A few counts support the clone carrying this T cell receptor beta chain. The antigen remains undetermined. The entry originates in a study of response to subunit inactivated influenza vaccine. Study-wide points: That few new T cells are recruited by each seasonal influenza vaccination was the authors' suggestion.

V was pared by 3 bases and J by 0 bases, with 17 bases between. Germline values: CDR1 SGHDN, CDR2 FVKESK. This CDR3 has 17 amino acids. TCRdb called the RT-PCR reads again in MiXCR, with one record for every CDR3 protein. The table records approximately 490,000 distinct CDR3 sequences, approximately 7.7% of them present only once. This sample comprised PBMCs from blood, obtained approximately 25 months after vaccination. The V and J genes are TRBV14 and TRBJ1-1; D unclear. The receptor's source is a man in his fifties or sixties who received an inactivated influenza vaccine. The CDR3, as DNA: TGTGCCAGCAGCCAGAGCCAGCTACGAAACATGAACACTGAAGCTTTCTTT. As protein: CASSQSQLRNMNTEAFF.